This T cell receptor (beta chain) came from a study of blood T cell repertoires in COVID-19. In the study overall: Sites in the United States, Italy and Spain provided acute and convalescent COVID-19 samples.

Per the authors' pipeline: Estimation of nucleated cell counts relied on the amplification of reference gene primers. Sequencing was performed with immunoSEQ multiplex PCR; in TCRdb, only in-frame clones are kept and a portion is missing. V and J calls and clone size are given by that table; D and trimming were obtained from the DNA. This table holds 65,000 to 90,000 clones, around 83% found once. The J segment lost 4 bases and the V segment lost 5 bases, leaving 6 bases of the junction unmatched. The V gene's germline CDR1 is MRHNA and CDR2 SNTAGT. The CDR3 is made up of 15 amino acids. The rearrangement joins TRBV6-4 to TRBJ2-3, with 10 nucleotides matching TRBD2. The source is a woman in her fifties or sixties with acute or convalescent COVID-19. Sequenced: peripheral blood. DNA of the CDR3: TGTGCCAGCAGTAAACTAGCGGGGTTCTCAGATACGCAGTATTTT. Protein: CASSKLAGFSDTQYF.